Shown below are 2 T cell receptor beta chains from a single sample sequenced in a study of T cells after yellow fever vaccination. TCRdb reprocessed the 5' RACE reads with MiXCR, giving one entry per CDR3 protein. The sample lists about 330,000 distinct CDR3 sequences, roughly 4% seen once, with around 23% in the top ten. The input for sequencing was PBMCs, taken 5 days after the yellow fever booster vaccination. Receptors originate from a man aged 18-30 years who received the YFV17D yellow fever vaccine.

This clonotype was seen ten or more times. The chain carries TRBV9 and TRBJ2-2; the D gene is possibly TRBD2 (7 bases). This CDR3 comprises 14 residues. Trimming took off 6 bases at V and 5 bases at J, with 14 bases between the two ends. Germline values: CDR1 SGDLS, CDR2 YYNGEE. The CDR3: CASTRGATTGELFF. In DNA, the CDR3 is TGTGCCAGCACCCGGGGGGCGACAACCGGGGAGCTGTTTTTT.

This clonotype was found a few times. The chain carries TRBV7-2 and TRBJ2-1; possibly TRBD1 or TRBD2 for D (7 bases each). The CDR3 has 15 residues. The germline gives CDR1 SGHTA, CDR2 FQGNSA. The V end was cut by 5 bases, the J end by 16 bases, with 27 bases between. The CDR3 sequence is CASSTSGVGGQRYFF. The DNA for the CDR3 is TGTGCCAGCAGCACAAGCGGGGTTGGGGGACAGCGGTATTTCTTC.